The next 26 T cell receptor beta chains were all read from a single sample in a study of blood T cell repertoires in COVID-19. TCRdb's table, derived via immunoSEQ multiplex PCR, lists solely in-frame clones and lacks some. The table shows about 400,000 clones, with roughly 90% occurring only once. Sample: peripheral blood. The receptors here all came from a man aged 40-55 years with acute or convalescent COVID-19.

The chain combines TRBV6-5 with TRBJ1-1; possibly TRBD1 for D (6 bases). The ends were cut back, 6 bases at V and 5 bases at J, with 19 bases in the middle. Germline CDR1 reads MNHEY; CDR2 reads SVGAGI. The CDR3 runs 15 residues. The CDR3 region is CASSSSGGAGTEAFF. The CDR3 region has the DNA TGTGCCAGCAGCTCAAGCGGGGGGGCAGGGACTGAAGCTTTCTTT.

CDR3 residues: CASSGRQGIAYEQYF. CDR3 DNA sequence: TGCGCCAGCAGCGGAAGACAGGGGATTGCCTACGAGCAGTACTTC. The rearrangement links TRBV5-1 to TRBJ2-7; TRBD1 agrees at 8 bases. From germline, CDR1 is SGHRS and CDR2 YFSETQ. This CDR3 spans 15 amino acids. Trimming removed 4 bases from V and 2 bases from J; junction bases left unmatched: 8.

The chain uses TRBV16 and TRBJ1-1, with TRBD1 matching over 7 bases. With 5 bases clipped from V and 5 bases from J, the junction kept 8 bases outside the gene matches. The germline CDR1 and CDR2 sequences are KGHSY and FQNENV. The length of the CDR3 is 14 residues. As DNA, the CDR3 is TGTGCCAGCAGCACCTTGGCAGGGGGGACTGAAGCTTTCTTT. Residues: CASSTLAGGTEAFF. Looking up the rest from reference TRBV16 and TRBJ1-1 gives the full variable domain: GEEVAQTPKHLVRGEGQKAKLYCAPIKGHSYVFWYQQVLKNEFKFLISFQNENVFDETGMPKERFSAKCLPNSPCSLEIQATKLEDSAVYFCASSTLAGGTEAFFGQGTRLTVV.

CDR3 in amino acids: CASSVEAGNTQYF. For the CDR3, the DNA is TGTGCCAGCAGCGTGGAGGCGGGCAATACGCAGTATTTT. The rearrangement joins TRBV6-4 to TRBJ2-3; a possible D gene is TRBD2 (5 bases). The CDR3 totals 13 residues. CDR1 and CDR2 (germline): MRHNA, SNTAGT. Trimming removed 6 bases at V and 7 bases at J, with 14 bases between.

The V call is TRBV30, the J call TRBJ2-2; a possible D gene is TRBD2 (5 bases). The germline V gene encodes CDR1 GTSNPN and CDR2 SVGIG (reference sequence). The CDR3 covers 14 residues. Trimming left V 4 bases short and J 4 bases short, with 13 bases between. In DNA form, the CDR3 reads TGTGCCTGGAAACGGGATTCGAGCACCGGGGAGCTGTTTTTT. Amino acids: CAWKRDSSTGELFF.

J is TRBJ1-5 and V is TRBV12-3 or TRBV12-4; weak D call: TRBD1 (6 bases). V was clipped by 5 bases and J by 5 bases, with 10 bases between them. The CDR3 has 13 residues. CDR3 sequence reads: CASSPWTDQPQHF. CDR3 DNA: TGTGCCAGCAGTCCATGGACAGATCAGCCCCAGCATTTT.

V gene TRBV28 combines with J gene TRBJ2-7; maybe TRBD1 (6 bases). CDR3 size: 14 residues. Germline CDR1 is MDHEN and CDR2 is SYDVKM. V was pared by 1 base and J by 4 bases, with 11 bases between. The CDR3 loop is CASSLLQGQYEQYF. DNA of the CDR3: TGTGCCAGCAGTTTATTACAGGGACAATACGAGCAGTACTTC.

The chain couples TRBV4-1 to TRBJ2-7; 8 bases fit TRBD1. V shed 4 bases and J 5 bases; nucleotides not matched to a gene: 7. Germline CDR1 MGHRA, CDR2 YSYEKL. CDR3 length: 14 amino acids. In DNA form, the CDR3 reads TGCGCCAGCAGCCCCCGACAGGGGCCCCACGAGCAGTACTTC. Its protein is CASSPRQGPHEQYF.

V is TRBV11-2 and J is TRBJ2-1; TRBD2 aligns across 9 bases. This CDR3 region has 15 residues. CDR1 SGHAT and CDR2 FQNNGV come from the germline V gene. V was clipped by 1 base and J by 7 bases; unmatched bases: 5. The CDR3 DNA is TGTGCCAGCAGCTTAGCTGCGGGGGGGCGGAATGAGCAGTTCTTC. Its protein product is CASSLAAGGRNEQFF.

The chain joins TRBV5-6 to TRBJ1-2; a possible D gene is TRBD1 (6 bases). Trimming removed 2 bases at V and 4 bases at J, with 18 bases between. The germline V gene has CDR1 SGHDT and CDR2 YYEEEE. The CDR3 has 16 residues. DNA for the CDR3: TGTGCCAGCAGCTTTGAGGGACCGGACAGAACCTATGGCTACACCTTC. It yields the protein CASSFEGPDRTYGYTF.

The chain links TRBV4-3 to TRBJ1-1, with D perhaps matching TRBD1 (6 bases). Deletions cut 5 bases from V and 1 base from J, with 8 bases between. This CDR3 contains 13 residues. The germline V gene has CDR1 LGHNA and CDR2 YSLEER. The CDR3 here is CASSGQKNTEAFF. Here the CDR3 DNA reads TGCGCCAGCAGCGGACAGAAGAACACTGAAGCTTTCTTT.

This chain uses TRBV28 with TRBJ2-3, with D tentatively TRBD2 (6 bases). Trimming took off 4 bases at V and 9 bases at J, with 14 bases between the two ends. Germline-derived CDR1 and CDR2 are MDHEN and SYDVKM. The CDR3 consists of 13 residues. In nucleotides, the CDR3 is TGTGCCAGCAGTTCCTTGGGCCGGGAGACGCAGTATTTT. It yields the protein CASSSLGRETQYF.

V and J are TRBV25-1 and TRBJ1-1; tentatively, D is TRBD1 (6 bases). V was cut by 5 bases and J by 5 bases, with 12 bases left in between. Germline CDR1 and CDR2: MGHDK and SYGVNS. The CDR3 is 13 residues long. For the CDR3, the DNA is TGTGCCAGCAGTTTGGGGGGGCAGACTGAAGCTTTCTTT. This encodes CASSLGGQTEAFF.

This clone was counted a single time. This chain links TRBV9 with TRBJ2-3; no clear D. This CDR3 spans 17 amino acids. V was cut by 0 bases and J by 5 bases, with 19 bases left in between. CDR1 is SGDLS, CDR2 YYNGEE, per germline. This chain's CDR3 is CASSVGIETPLLDTQYF. The CDR3 nucleotides are TGTGCCAGCAGCGTAGGTATTGAGACACCCTTGCTAGATACGCAGTATTTT.

The chain couples TRBV6-5 to TRBJ1-5, with D hard to call. The V end was cut by 3 bases, the J end by 3 bases, with 12 bases between. This CDR3 comprises 15 residues. The germline gives CDR1 MNHEY, CDR2 SVGAGI. CDR3 DNA sequence: TGTGCCAGCAGTTATCCAGGCCACGTCAATCAGCCCCAGCATTTT. This gives the protein CASSYPGHVNQPQHF.

The V and J genes are TRBV2 and TRBJ2-2; D ambiguous. This CDR3 has 13 amino acids. V dropped 2 bases and J dropped 6 bases, with 7 bases sitting between them. CDR1 and CDR2 from the germline V gene are SNHLY and FYNNEI. Written as DNA, the CDR3 is TGTGCCAGCAGTGAATACAGCCCCGGGGAGCTGTTTTTT. Translated, it gives CASSEYSPGELFF. Supplemented by reference TRBV2 and TRBJ2-2, the full variable domain reads EPEVTQTPSHQVTQMGQEVILRCVPISNHLYFYWYRQILGQKVEFLVSFYNNEISEKSEIFDDQFSVERPDGSNFTLKIRSTKLEDSAMYFCASSEYSPGELFFGEGSRLTVL.

The chain combines TRBV5-1 with TRBJ1-1; TRBD1 agrees at 7 bases. The V gene's germline CDR1 is SGHRS and CDR2 YFSETQ. The J segment lost 1 base and the V segment lost 1 base, leaving 7 bases of the junction unmatched. This CDR3 is 16 amino acids long. In DNA form, the CDR3 reads TGCGCCAGCAGCTTGACCCCCGGGACAGCGAACACTGAAGCTTTCTTT. Translating gives CASSLTPGTANTEAFF.

As regards this clone: The junction differs from germline at one of its ends, possibly a read error. The CDR3 reads CASSLRQGRSAF. DNA of the CDR3: TGTGCCAGTAGTCTCAGACAAGGGAGGTCTGCCTTC. The rearrangement links TRBV19 to TRBJ1-2; D remains ambiguous. There are 12 residues in the CDR3. The V gene's germline CDR1 is LNHDA and CDR2 SQIVND (reference sequence).

On this clone: Other DNA sequences within the sample encode an identical CDR3. The rearrangement links TRBV19 to TRBJ1-4; no reliable D call. Germline lookup yields CDR1 LNHDA and CDR2 SQIVND (reference sequence). Trimming pared 4 bases from V and 1 base from J, leaving 13 bases between. The CDR3 totals 16 residues. The CDR3 spells CASSTDREGTNEKLFF. CDR3 in DNA: TGTGCCAGTAGTACCGACCGGGAGGGAACTAATGAAAAACTGTTTTTT.

The CDR3 DNA is TGTGCCAGCAGCCTCCTTATGGGGGCGCACACTGAAGCTTTCTTT. Encoded protein: CASSLLMGAHTEAFF. The rearrangement uses TRBV6-5 and TRBJ1-1, with D tentatively TRBD1 (6 bases). The CDR3 runs 15 residues. V lost 6 bases and J lost 3, with 17 bases in between. Germline V gene data show CDR1 as MNHEY and CDR2 as SVGAGI.

The V and J genes are TRBV4-3 and TRBJ2-2; weak D call: TRBD2 (5 bases). V was cut by 0 bases and J by 5 bases, with 19 bases left in between. Looked up from germline, CDR1 is LGHNA and CDR2 is YSLEER. The CDR3 loop spans 18 amino acids. CDR3 DNA: TGCGCCAGCAGCCAAGATTGGGCCGGAGGATGGTCAACCGGGGAGCTGTTTTTT. The encoded protein is CASSQDWAGGWSTGELFF.

This clone was detected ten times or more. This rearrangement joins TRBV13 to TRBJ2-7, with 9 bases fitting TRBD2. Germline CDR1 PRHDT, CDR2 FYEKMQ (reference sequence). J gave up 7 bases and V 4 bases, and 11 bases lay outside the gene matches. The CDR3 contains 15 residues. In nucleotides, the CDR3 is TGTGCCAGCAGCTACCCGACTAGCGGCTTCCATGAGCAGTACTTC. Protein sequence: CASSYPTSGFHEQYF.

This chain uses TRBV19 with TRBJ1-5; 7 nucleotides match TRBD1. The germline gives CDR1 LNHDA, CDR2 SQIVND (reference sequence). This CDR3 region has 14 residues. Trimming cost V 3 bases and J 7 bases; bases outside gene matches: 6. The CDR3 coding sequence is TGTGCCAGTAGTATGACAGGGCTGCGACAGCCCCAGCATTTT. This encodes CASSMTGLRQPQHF.

In this sample, this clone turned up a few times. The chain combines TRBV3-1 (or the pseudogene TRBV3-2) with TRBJ2-7, with TRBD1 matching 8 bases. Germline CDR1 reads LGHDT; CDR2 reads YNNKEL (reference sequence). With V trimmed by 6 bases and J by 0 bases, 10 bases remained unmatched. The length of the CDR3 is 16 residues. CDR3 region: CASSPFGTGASYEQYF. As DNA, the CDR3 is TGTGCCAGCAGTCCCTTCGGGACAGGAGCCTCCTACGAGCAGTACTTC.

The J gene is TRBJ2-7, the V gene TRBV27, with D possibly TRBD1 on 5 matching bases. CDR1 MNHEY and CDR2 SMNVEV come from the germline V gene (reference sequence). The CDR3 is 13 residues long. Deletions cut 6 bases from V and 0 bases from J, with 9 bases between. The CDR3 sequence is CASSRQSSYEQYF. The CDR3 coding sequence is TGTGCCAGCAGCAGACAGAGCTCCTACGAGCAGTACTTC.

V is TRBV6-6 and J is TRBJ2-7; D possibly corresponds to TRBD1 (6 bases). The germline V gene encodes CDR1 MNHNY and CDR2 SVGAGI (reference sequence). The CDR3 sequence is 17 residues long. Trimming cost V 5 bases and J 2 bases, with 22 bases left between them. Written as DNA, the CDR3 is TGTGCCAGCAGTCCGGGAAGACAGGAATACTCAACCTACGAGCAGTACTTC. This codes for CASSPGRQEYSTYEQYF.